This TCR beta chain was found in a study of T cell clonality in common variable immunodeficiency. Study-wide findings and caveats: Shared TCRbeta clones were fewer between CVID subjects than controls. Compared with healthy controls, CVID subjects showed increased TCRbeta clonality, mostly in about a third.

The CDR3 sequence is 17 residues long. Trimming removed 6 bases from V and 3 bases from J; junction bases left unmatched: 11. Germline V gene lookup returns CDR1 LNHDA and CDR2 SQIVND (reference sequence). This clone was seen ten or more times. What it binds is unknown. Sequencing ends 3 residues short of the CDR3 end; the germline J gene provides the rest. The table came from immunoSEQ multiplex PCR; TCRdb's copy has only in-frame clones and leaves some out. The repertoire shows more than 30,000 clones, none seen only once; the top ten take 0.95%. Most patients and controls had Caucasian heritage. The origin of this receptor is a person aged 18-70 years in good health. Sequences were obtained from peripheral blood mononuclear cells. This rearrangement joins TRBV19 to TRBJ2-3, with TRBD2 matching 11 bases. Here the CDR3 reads CASRSTYLAGGTDTQYF. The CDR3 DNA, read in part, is TGTGCCAGTAGGAGCACTTACCTAGCGGGAGGAACAGATACG.